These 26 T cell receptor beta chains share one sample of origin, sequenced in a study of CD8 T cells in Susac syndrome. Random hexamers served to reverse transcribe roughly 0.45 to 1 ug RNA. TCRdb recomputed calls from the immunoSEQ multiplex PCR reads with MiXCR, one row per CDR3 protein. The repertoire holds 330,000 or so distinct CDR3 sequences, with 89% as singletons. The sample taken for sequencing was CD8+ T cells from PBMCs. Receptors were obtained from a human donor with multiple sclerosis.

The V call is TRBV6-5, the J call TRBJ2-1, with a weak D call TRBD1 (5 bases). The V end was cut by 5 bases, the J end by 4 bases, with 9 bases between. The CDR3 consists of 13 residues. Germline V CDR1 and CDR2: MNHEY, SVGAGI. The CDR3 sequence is CASSKGWYNEQFF. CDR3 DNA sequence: TGTGCCAGCAGTAAGGGGTGGTACAATGAGCAGTTCTTC.

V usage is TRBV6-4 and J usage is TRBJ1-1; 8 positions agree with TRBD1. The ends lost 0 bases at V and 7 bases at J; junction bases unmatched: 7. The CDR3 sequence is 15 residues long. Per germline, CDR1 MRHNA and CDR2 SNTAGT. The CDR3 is CASSDSMGQAFEAFF. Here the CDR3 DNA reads TGTGCCAGCAGTGACTCGATGGGACAGGCTTTTGAAGCTTTCTTT.

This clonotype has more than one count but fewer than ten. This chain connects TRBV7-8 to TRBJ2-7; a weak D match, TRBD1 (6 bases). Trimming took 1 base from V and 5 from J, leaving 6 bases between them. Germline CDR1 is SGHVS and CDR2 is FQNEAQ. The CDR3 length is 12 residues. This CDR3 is CASSLGQDEQYF. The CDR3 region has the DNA TGTGCCAGCAGCTTAGGACAGGACGAGCAGTACTTC. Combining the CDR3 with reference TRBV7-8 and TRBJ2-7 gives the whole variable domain GAGVSQSPRYKVAKRGQDVALRCDPISGHVSLFWYQQALGQGPEFLTYFQNEAQLDKSGLPSDRFFAERPEGSVSTLKIQRTQQEDSAVYLCASSLGQDEQYFGPGTRLTVT.

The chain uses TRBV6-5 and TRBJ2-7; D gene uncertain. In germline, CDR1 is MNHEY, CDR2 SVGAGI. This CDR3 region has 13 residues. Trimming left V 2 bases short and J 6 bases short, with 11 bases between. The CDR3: CASSYESSSEQYF. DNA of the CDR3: TGTGCCAGCAGTTACGAATCAAGCTCCGAGCAGTACTTC.

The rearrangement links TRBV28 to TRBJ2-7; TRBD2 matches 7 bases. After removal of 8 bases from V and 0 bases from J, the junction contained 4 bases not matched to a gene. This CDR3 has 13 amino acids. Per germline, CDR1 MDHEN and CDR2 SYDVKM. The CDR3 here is CASSIAGSYEQYF. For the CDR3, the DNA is TGTGCCAGCTCAATAGCGGGCTCCTACGAGCAGTACTTC.

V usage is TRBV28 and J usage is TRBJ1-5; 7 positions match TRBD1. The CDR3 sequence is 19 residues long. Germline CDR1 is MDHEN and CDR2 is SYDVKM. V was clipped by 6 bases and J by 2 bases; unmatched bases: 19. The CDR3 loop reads CASRPRTGQAYLGNQPQHF. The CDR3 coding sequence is TGTGCCAGCAGACCCCGAACTGGACAGGCCTACCTTGGCAATCAGCCCCAGCATTTT.

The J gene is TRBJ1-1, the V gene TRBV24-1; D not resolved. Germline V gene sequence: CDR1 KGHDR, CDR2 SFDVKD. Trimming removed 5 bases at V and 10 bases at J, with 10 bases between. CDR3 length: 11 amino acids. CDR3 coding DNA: TGTGCCACCAGTGGGACCGGGAGAGCTTTCTTT. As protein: CATSGTGRAFF.

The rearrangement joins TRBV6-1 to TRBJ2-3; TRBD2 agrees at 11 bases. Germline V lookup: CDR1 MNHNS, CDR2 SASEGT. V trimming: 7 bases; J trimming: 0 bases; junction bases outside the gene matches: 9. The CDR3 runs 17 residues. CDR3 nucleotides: TGTGCCAGCAAACAAGGGACTAGCGGCCCTAGCACAGATACGCAGTATTTT. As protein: CASKQGTSGPSTDTQYF.

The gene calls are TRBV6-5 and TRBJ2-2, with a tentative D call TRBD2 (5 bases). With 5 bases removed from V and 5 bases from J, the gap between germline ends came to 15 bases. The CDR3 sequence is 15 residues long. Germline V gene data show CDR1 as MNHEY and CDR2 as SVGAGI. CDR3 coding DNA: TGTGCCAGCAGTACCACTAGAGGATATACCGGGGAGCTGTTTTTT. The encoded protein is CASSTTRGYTGELFF.

CDR3 sequence reads: CASSPGGWAQETQYF. The CDR3 DNA reads as TGTGCCAGCAGCCCCGGTGGCTGGGCTCAAGAGACCCAGTACTTC. V is TRBV7-2 and J is TRBJ2-5; no reliable D call. There are 15 residues in the CDR3. CDR1 SGHTA and CDR2 FQGNSA come from the germline V gene. Trimming left V 5 bases short and J 2 bases short, with 15 bases between.

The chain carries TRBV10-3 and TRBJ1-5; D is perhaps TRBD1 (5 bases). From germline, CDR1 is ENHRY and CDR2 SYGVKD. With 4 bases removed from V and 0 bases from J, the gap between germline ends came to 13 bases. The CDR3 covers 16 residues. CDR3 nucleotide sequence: TGTGCCATCAGTGCGGGAACAGGAGTTAGCAATCAGCCCCAGCATTTT. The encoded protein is CAISAGTGVSNQPQHF.

Here the CDR3 DNA reads TGTGCCAGCAGCGTAAGCGGTTCTAGCGGGGGAGCTAATGAGCAGTTCTTC. Protein product: CASSVSGSSGGANEQFF. This chain connects TRBV9 to TRBJ2-1; 10 bases fit TRBD2. CDR1 and CDR2 from the germline V gene are SGDLS and YYNGEE. The junction had 11 bases not matched to a gene; V was cut back by 1 base and J by 7 bases. This CDR3 contains 17 residues.

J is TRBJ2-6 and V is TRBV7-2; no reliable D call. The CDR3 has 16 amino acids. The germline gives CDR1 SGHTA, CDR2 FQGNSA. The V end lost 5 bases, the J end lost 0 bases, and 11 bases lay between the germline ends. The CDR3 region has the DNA TGTGCCAGCAGCCTGAGGCGGTTCTCTGGGGCCAACGTCCTGACTTTC. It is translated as CASSLRRFSGANVLTF.

The DNA for the CDR3 is TGTGCCATCAGTGATCATCGGTATAGCAATCAGCCCCAGCATTTT. It codes for CAISDHRYSNQPQHF. The J gene is TRBJ1-5, the V gene TRBV10-3, with D hard to call. The CDR3 spans 15 residues. Germline CDR1 ENHRY, CDR2 SYGVKD. V lost 3 bases and J 0 bases, leaving 9 bases between the germline ends.

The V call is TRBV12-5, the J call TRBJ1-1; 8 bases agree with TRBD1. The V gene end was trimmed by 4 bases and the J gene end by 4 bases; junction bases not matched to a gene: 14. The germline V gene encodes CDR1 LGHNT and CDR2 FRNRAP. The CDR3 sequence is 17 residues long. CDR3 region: CASGYDRGEGGGTEAFF. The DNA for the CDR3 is TGTGCTAGTGGTTACGACAGGGGAGAGGGAGGCGGCACTGAAGCTTTCTTT.

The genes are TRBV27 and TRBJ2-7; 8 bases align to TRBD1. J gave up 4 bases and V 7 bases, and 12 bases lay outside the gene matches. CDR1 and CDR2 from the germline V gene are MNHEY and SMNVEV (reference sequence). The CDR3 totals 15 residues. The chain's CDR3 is CASTVGAGGAYEQYF. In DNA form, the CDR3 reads TGTGCCAGCACCGTGGGGGCAGGGGGCGCGTACGAGCAGTACTTC.

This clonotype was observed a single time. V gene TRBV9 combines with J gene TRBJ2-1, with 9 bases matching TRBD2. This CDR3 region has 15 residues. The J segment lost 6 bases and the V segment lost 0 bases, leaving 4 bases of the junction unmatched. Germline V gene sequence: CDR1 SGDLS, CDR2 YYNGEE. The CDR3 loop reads CASSVGLAGLNEQFF. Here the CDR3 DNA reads TGTGCCAGCAGCGTAGGCCTAGCGGGACTCAATGAGCAGTTCTTC.

CDR3 protein: CSATQGQGANEKLFF. The CDR3 DNA reads TGCAGTGCTACCCAGGGACAGGGGGCGAATGAAAAACTGTTTTTT. V gene TRBV20-1 combines with J gene TRBJ1-4; 12 bases are a match to TRBD1. The CDR3 contains 15 residues. V shed 4 bases and J 5 bases; nucleotides not matched to a gene: 5. Germline loops: CDR1 DFQATT, CDR2 SNEGSKA (reference sequence).

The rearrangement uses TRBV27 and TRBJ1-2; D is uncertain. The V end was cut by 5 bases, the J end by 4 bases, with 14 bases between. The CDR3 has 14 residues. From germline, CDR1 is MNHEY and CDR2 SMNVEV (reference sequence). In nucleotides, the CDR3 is TGTGCCAGCAGTCCCCGAGGCGGTGGCTATGGCTACACCTTC. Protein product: CASSPRGGGYGYTF.

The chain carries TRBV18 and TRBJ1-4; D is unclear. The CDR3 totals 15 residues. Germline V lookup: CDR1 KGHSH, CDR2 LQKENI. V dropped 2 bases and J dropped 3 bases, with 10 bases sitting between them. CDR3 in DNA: TGTGCCAGCTCACCAGGCGGTACTGCTAATGAAAAACTGTTTTTT. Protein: CASSPGGTANEKLFF.

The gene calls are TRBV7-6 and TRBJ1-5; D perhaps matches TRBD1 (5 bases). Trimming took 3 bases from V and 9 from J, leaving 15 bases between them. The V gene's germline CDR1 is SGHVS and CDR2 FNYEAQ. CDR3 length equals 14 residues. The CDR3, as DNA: TGTGCCAGCAGCTTGGGGCCCAGGTCGGGGCCCCAGCATTTT. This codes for CASSLGPRSGPQHF.

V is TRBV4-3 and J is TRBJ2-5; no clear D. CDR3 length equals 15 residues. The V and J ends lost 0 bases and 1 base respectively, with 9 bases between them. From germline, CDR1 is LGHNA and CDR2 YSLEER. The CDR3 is CASSQDLVFQETQYF. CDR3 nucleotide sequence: TGCGCCAGCAGCCAAGATCTGGTCTTCCAAGAGACCCAGTACTTC.

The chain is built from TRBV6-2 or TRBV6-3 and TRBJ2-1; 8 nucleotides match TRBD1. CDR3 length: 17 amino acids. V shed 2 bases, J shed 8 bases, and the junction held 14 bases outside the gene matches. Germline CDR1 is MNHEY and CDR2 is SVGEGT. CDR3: CASSYEVGTGGFYEQFF. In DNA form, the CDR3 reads TGTGCCAGCAGTTACGAAGTAGGTACAGGGGGTTTCTATGAGCAGTTCTTC.

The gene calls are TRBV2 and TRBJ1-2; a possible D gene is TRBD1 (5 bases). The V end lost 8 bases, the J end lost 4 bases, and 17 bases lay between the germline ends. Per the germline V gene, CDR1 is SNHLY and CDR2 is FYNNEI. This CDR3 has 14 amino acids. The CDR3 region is CASPPPGRSYGYTF. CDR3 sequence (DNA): TGTGCCAGCCCTCCTCCGGGACGGAGCTATGGCTACACCTTC.

Here the CDR3 reads CSVVRGNTEAFF. DNA of the CDR3: TGCAGCGTTGTGAGAGGTAACACTGAAGCTTTCTTT. The rearrangement links TRBV29-1 to TRBJ1-1, with D unclear. The CDR3 spans 12 residues. Trimming cost V 4 bases and J 2 bases, with 8 bases left between them. The germline gives CDR1 SQVTM, CDR2 ANQGSEA. Filled out from reference TRBV29-1 and TRBJ1-1, the complete variable domain reads SAVISQKPSRDICQRGTSLTIQCQVDSQVTMMFWYRQQPGQSLTLIATANQGSEATYESGFVIDKFPISRPNLTFSTLTVSNMSPEDSSIYLCSVVRGNTEAFFGQGTRLTVV.

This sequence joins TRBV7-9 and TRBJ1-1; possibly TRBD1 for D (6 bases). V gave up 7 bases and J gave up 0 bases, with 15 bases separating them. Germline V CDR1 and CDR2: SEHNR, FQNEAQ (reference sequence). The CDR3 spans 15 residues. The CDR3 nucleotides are TGTGCCAGCATGCCCCTGACAGGTATGAACACTGAAGCTTTCTTT. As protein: CASMPLTGMNTEAFF.